This TCR beta chain was identified in a study of identical twins. The study's findings and limits: Insertion counts were lower in abundant cord blood beta clonotypes, a trend that memory repertoires did not show.

The sample holds a few counts of this clonotype. Its matching antigen is unknown. V trimming: 7 bases; J trimming: 3 bases; junction bases outside the gene matches: 10. Germline-derived CDR1 and CDR2 are MGHDK and SYGVNS. The CDR3 runs to 15 residues. TCRdb called the 5' RACE reads again in MiXCR, with one record for every CDR3 protein. The sample has under 1 million distinct CDR3 sequences, approximately 13% seen once. The data were also submitted as part of a second study, on yellow fever vaccine responses in identical twins.

What was sequenced was PBMCs. This TCR came from a woman in her late teens or twenties in good health. This sequence joins TRBV25-1 and TRBJ2-5; 8 nucleotides line up with TRBD1. CDR3 DNA sequence: TGTGCCAGCATCAAACACGACAGGGGAGAAGAGACCCAGTACTTC. It translates to CASIKHDRGEETQYF.